Below, one T cell receptor beta chain is given with its context. It has no known antigen specificity. Mismatch with germline at one junction end may stem from a read error. TCR beta CDR3 regions were amplified from RNA transcripts for repertoire sequencing. The first round of RT-PCR was done with HTBI primers and the Qiagen OneStep RT-PCR kit, and was followed by a second round of multiplex PCR, then size selection and purification. The libraries underwent paired-end sequencing with 100 bp reads on an Illumina HiSeq2000. The authors' analysis ran thus. SOAPnuke was used to process the reads, throwing out any read that had adapters, had uncalled bases, had a mean Phred below 15, or lacked an exact constant-primer or identifier match. COPE v1.2.5 was used to merge the high-quality paired reads. Clonotypes were defined as unique nucleotide sequences and were aligned to IMGT TRB V, D and J references using MiTCR v1.1. Only V-J combinations with frequency above 0.0001 were analysed, covering approximately 99% of repertoires. A TCR clonal expansion and chaos score per V-J combination was defined as the ratio of F50 clonal expansion to chaos observed in the TCRdist matrix. Welch's t-statistics and random forest were used to reduce the features to 13 V-J combinations, which were then used as input to a naive Bayes classifier. Thyroid-blood repertoire similarity was quantified with the Morisita-Horn index. Using fastp at Q25 and MiXCR, TCRdb reprocessed the public reads and kept productive beta chains. Duplicate CDR3 protein sequences are folded into a single record with the most common DNA and genes. TCRdb, rather than the study authors, made the V and J calls. This sample lists about 700,000 distinct CDR3 sequences; about 44% were detected once. The ten top clones hold 44% of the sample.

The data were taken from a study of Graves' ophthalmopathy and Graves' hyperthyroidism (dated by TCRdb to 2016 to 2019). With respect to the entire study: Peripheral blood was collected at initial diagnosis, prior to any treatment. For independent validation, a separate cohort was made up of about 18 hyperthyroidism patients plus 17 patients who later progressed from hyperthyroidism to ophthalmopathy. The study used TCR beta repertoire signatures to distinguish Graves' ophthalmopathy from Graves' hyperthyroidism and to predict progression to ophthalmopathy. In total, 135 blood samples were TCR-sequenced: 40 to 45 ophthalmopathy, 80 or so hyperthyroidism and some 17 hyperthyroidism-to-ophthalmopathy patients. In roughly 6 hyperthyroidism patients, the T-cell repertoire of thyroid tissue was compared with the T-cell repertoire of blood. A discovery set of about 99 patients (43 ophthalmopathy, about 59 stable hyperthyroidism) was enrolled to explore V-J signatures distinguishing ophthalmopathy from hyperthyroidism. After sampling, hyperthyroidism patients received methimazole starting at 30 mg daily, and ophthalmopathy patients received high-dose intravenous methylprednisolone. Study-level results and caveats: Most expanded thyroid clonotypes with frequency above 0.001 were also detected in blood, suggesting blood repertoires may reflect the thyroid immune response. In validation, the model predicted ophthalmopathy progression with about 71% sensitivity and approximately 72% specificity; roughly eleven predicted patients were CT-confirmed with GO in a median of around 6.5 months. Sample size was not statistically predetermined, and group allocation was not concealed from the investigators. The 13-signature model separated ophthalmopathy from stable hyperthyroidism with approximately 90% sensitivity and 81% to 82% specificity in cross-validation, and 80%/75% in the test set.

The CDR3 runs 18 residues from the cysteine to the phenylalanine. Solely the CDR3 DNA is kept, with 54 bases framed from the first base. CDR1 and CDR2 are drawn from the germline V gene: SGDLS, YYNGEE. Ophthalmopathy patients were characterized by moderately to severely active disease, a Clinical Activity Score of at least 3, a NOSPECS grade of at least 4, and a disease duration under 3 months. Patients with other autoimmune diseases, uncontrolled infections, pregnancy or lactation were excluded from the study. Clinical symptoms, serum thyroxine, TRAb, thyroid ultrasound and orbital computed tomography formed the basis of the diagnosis. Ficoll-Paque density gradient centrifugation was used to isolate PBMCs from 8.5 to 10 ml of fresh peripheral blood. Trizol reagent was used to extract the total RNA, and its quality was then checked on an Agilent 2100 Bioanalyzer.

The receptor was derived from an adult man with Graves' ophthalmopathy. The chain was built from TRBV9 and TRBJ2-5; 14 of the junction bases match TRBD2. Sequenced sample: peripheral blood. The CDR3 sequence is CASSPGTSGRSYQETQYF. The nucleotide sequence is given as TGCGCCAGCAGCCCCGGGACTAGCGGGAGATCGTACCAAGAGACCCAGTACTTC.